This entry describes one T cell receptor beta chain. Antigen specificity is unknown. The repertoire was sequenced with immunoSEQ multiplex PCR; TCRdb's copy has only in-frame clones and lacks some. Of around 50,000 clones in the sample, nearly 90% were seen once. Time point here: cycle 4 day 1 (C4D1), after less than 7 weeks of nivolumab. Each patient relapsed following autologous stem cell transplantation, and prior brentuximab vedotin exposure differed. The sample comes from a study of PD-1 blockade in classical Hodgkin lymphoma. Study information: Nivolumab was given intravenously to patients at 3 mg/kg every 2 weeks. The study's findings and limits: Complete responders entered with baseline diversity on par with newly diagnosed patients, the results showed. Relative to healthy donors, newly diagnosed patients reportedly had lower baseline TCR diversity, which was reported as lower still in relapsed/refractory patients. It was CD4+ TCR diversity, not CD8+, that rose significantly by C4D1.

The TCR comes from a human donor with classical Hodgkin lymphoma. This specimen consisted of peripheral blood mononuclear cells (PBMCs), obtained before the fourth cycle of nivolumab.

Written as DNA, the CDR3 is TGTGCCAGCAGCCTAGCGGGACTAAACACCGGGGAGCTGTTTTTT. Its protein is CASSLAGLNTGELFF. This rearrangement joins TRBV5-4 to TRBJ2-2, with 9 positions matching TRBD2. The CDR3 is 15 amino acids. J lost 2 bases, V lost 4 bases, and 3 bases had no gene match. Germline V CDR1 and CDR2: SGHNT, YYREEE (reference sequence).